This T cell receptor (beta chain) was sequenced in a study of tumor and adjacent non-tumor tissue in lung cancer. On the study more broadly: There were some 11 adenocarcinoma, a couple of squamous cell carcinoma and 1 small cell lung cancer cases.

The sample holds many counts of this clonotype. Three rounds of nested PCR, following a modified ARM-PCR protocol, produced the TCRbeta library. Each CDR3 protein is one row after TCRdb ran MiXCR on the multiplex PCR reads. The profile covers some 100,000 distinct CDR3 sequences, with 75% to 90% appearing a single time and 30% taken by the ten largest. No cell sorting was done before RNA was extracted from the tissue. The normal lung tissue was taken more than 3 cm from the tumor edge. Germline-derived CDR1 and CDR2 are SQVTM and ANQGSEA. V was trimmed by 7 bases and J by 5 bases, leaving 20 bases between them. The CDR3 consists of 14 residues.

This receptor was obtained from a man between 60 and 70 years old with small cell lung cancer. The source material was distant non-tumor lung tissue. This chain connects TRBV29-1 to TRBJ2-5, with D perhaps matching TRBD1 (6 bases). The CDR3 DNA reads as TGCAGCGCCCTGGTGTGGACAGCAGAGGAGACCCAGTACTTC. The encoded protein is CSALVWTAEETQYF.